This T cell receptor beta chain emerged from a study of blood T cell repertoires in COVID-19. Overall study: There were acute and convalescent COVID-19 samples, and they came from the United States, Italy and Spain.

A word on this clone: The same CDR3 arises from other DNA sequences in this sample as well.

The CDR3 loop spans 15 amino acids. Germline V gene data show CDR1 as LGHNA and CDR2 as YSLEER. The ends were cut back, 1 base at V and 0 bases at J, with 8 bases in the middle. Original handling: Amplification of reference gene primers was used by the study to estimate nucleated cell counts. The data were produced by immunoSEQ multiplex PCR, yet TCRdb's version contains in-frame clones alone and is incomplete. V, J and clone size reflect that table, while D and trimming were determined from the DNA. The table records about 210,000 clones, about 88% of them present only once. This TCR was sampled from a man aged 35 to 55 with acute or convalescent COVID-19. J is TRBJ2-3 and V is TRBV4-3; no clear D gene. The sample consisted of peripheral blood. CDR3 region: CASSQGSGSTDTQYF. CDR3 DNA: TGCGCCAGCAGCCAAGGGTCGGGTAGCACAGATACGCAGTATTTT.